A selection of T cell receptor beta chains follows, all from one sample in a study of regulatory T cells in long-lasting Graves disease. TCRdb redid the calling of the multiplex PCR reads with MiXCR, one entry per CDR3 protein. There are 250,000 to 300,000 distinct CDR3 sequences in the sample; about 18% occur only once, and around 15% lies in the top ten. These same records also appear under a second study, on T cells in Graves' hyperthyroidism and ophthalmopathy.

This specimen consisted of peripheral blood mononuclear cells (PBMCs), obtained at new diagnosis, from a patient treated with antithyroid drugs. These receptors all come from a woman in her twenties or thirties with Graves disease. Both conserved end residues are trimmed from each CDR3.

j_gene: TRBJ2-5; v_gene: TRBV3-1; CDR3aa: ASSQGLIETQY
j_gene: TRBJ1-2; v_gene: TRBV7-2; CDR3aa: ASRPGTGGYT
j_gene: TRBJ2-7; v_gene: TRBV6-5; CDR3aa: ASSLQVEYEQY
j_gene: TRBJ2-1; v_gene: TRBV12-3/TRBV12-4; CDR3aa: ASSRSRPGDLSYNEQF
j_gene: TRBJ1-2; v_gene: TRBV9; CDR3aa: ASSETPLGREGWDYT
j_gene: TRBJ2-7; v_gene: TRBV27; CDR3aa: ASSPRRGGYEQY
j_gene: TRBJ1-2; v_gene: TRBV3-1; CDR3aa: ASSQERLNYGYT
j_gene: TRBJ1-2; v_gene: TRBV20-1; CDR3aa: SARDWDRERYT
j_gene: TRBJ1-5; v_gene: TRBV7-8; CDR3aa: ASSLAQGRSWSNQPQH
j_gene: TRBJ1-1; v_gene: TRBV27; CDR3aa: ASSSAGVNTEAF
j_gene: TRBJ1-2; v_gene: TRBV4-1; CDR3aa: ASSPPEGYT
j_gene: TRBJ1-1; v_gene: TRBV4-1; CDR3aa: ATTPGQVNTEAF
j_gene: TRBJ2-5; v_gene: TRBV7-6; CDR3aa: ASSLGSLRQETQY
j_gene: TRBJ1-1; v_gene: TRBV20-1; CDR3aa: SARLLGTEAF
j_gene: TRBJ2-5; v_gene: TRBV20-1; CDR3aa: SALVPGVQETQY
j_gene: TRBJ1-5; v_gene: TRBV10-3; CDR3aa: AISSGTAGAAPQH
j_gene: TRBJ2-7; v_gene: TRBV6-2/TRBV6-3; CDR3aa: ASKGQGYEQY
j_gene: TRBJ1-1; v_gene: TRBV5-4; CDR3aa: ASSLQGGTEAF
j_gene: TRBJ1-2; v_gene: TRBV12-3/TRBV12-4; CDR3aa: ASSSRTGVRYGYT
j_gene: TRBJ1-6; v_gene: TRBV5-5; CDR3aa: ASRSGGNSPLH
j_gene: TRBJ1-1; v_gene: TRBV12-3/TRBV12-4; CDR3aa: ASSPNQGSGAF
j_gene: TRBJ2-5; v_gene: TRBV29-1; CDR3aa: SVDRSGMLETQY
j_gene: TRBJ1-5; v_gene: TRBV6-1; CDR3aa: ASSPGTGHFNQPQH
j_gene: TRBJ2-1; v_gene: TRBV20-1; CDR3aa: SATLTGTNFHNEQF
j_gene: TRBJ1-1; v_gene: TRBV20-1; CDR3aa: SARGDRAYTEAF
j_gene: TRBJ1-6; v_gene: TRBV20-1; CDR3aa: SARVVGDPPLH
j_gene: TRBJ2-7; v_gene: TRBV7-2; CDR3aa: ASNRGGGGGYEQY
j_gene: TRBJ2-5; v_gene: TRBV5-8; CDR3aa: ASNPDPRETQY
j_gene: TRBJ1-2; v_gene: TRBV20-1; CDR3aa: SARGRDRVDYGYT
j_gene: TRBJ1-1; v_gene: TRBV18; CDR3aa: ASSPGRGTEAF
j_gene: TRBJ1-2; v_gene: TRBV9; CDR3aa: ASSVQGASNYGYT
j_gene: TRBJ2-7; v_gene: TRBV6-1; CDR3aa: ASSRGGYEQY
j_gene: TRBJ1-1; v_gene: TRBV20-1; CDR3aa: SARDLWGNTEAF
j_gene: TRBJ1-5; v_gene: TRBV7-9; CDR3aa: ASSLGYQPQH
j_gene: TRBJ2-7; v_gene: TRBV4-1; CDR3aa: ASSAGTGPSYEQY
j_gene: TRBJ1-2; v_gene: TRBV20-1; CDR3aa: SAQGGRQYYGYT
j_gene: TRBJ1-4; v_gene: TRBV6-1; CDR3aa: ASTRNRDRVEEKLF
j_gene: TRBJ1-5; v_gene: TRBV29-1; CDR3aa: SVVWGPNQPQH
j_gene: TRBJ1-5; v_gene: TRBV9; CDR3aa: ASSVADNQPQH
j_gene: TRBJ1-6; v_gene: TRBV5-1; CDR3aa: ASSSRTDDNSPLH
j_gene: TRBJ2-2; v_gene: TRBV2; CDR3aa: ASSATGGGTGELF
j_gene: TRBJ2-1; v_gene: TRBV9; CDR3aa: ASSKSGRRNEQF
j_gene: TRBJ2-5; v_gene: TRBV2; CDR3aa: ASSGSETQY
j_gene: TRBJ2-1; v_gene: TRBV7-3; CDR3aa: ASSLSGTGDNEQF
j_gene: TRBJ2-7; v_gene: TRBV27; CDR3aa: ASSLIQGREQY
j_gene: TRBJ1-1; v_gene: TRBV6-1; CDR3aa: ASRTATEAF
j_gene: TRBJ1-2; v_gene: TRBV14; CDR3aa: ASSQEVNGYGYT
j_gene: TRBJ1-2; v_gene: TRBV10-2; CDR3aa: ASSESSWNYGYT
j_gene: TRBJ2-3; v_gene: TRBV7-2; CDR3aa: ASSSSHRGASTDTQY
j_gene: TRBJ1-6; v_gene: TRBV12-3/TRBV12-4; CDR3aa: ASSAWLDSPLH
j_gene: TRBJ2-1; v_gene: TRBV7-6; CDR3aa: ASSAPESSYNEQF
j_gene: TRBJ2-3; v_gene: TRBV7-9; CDR3aa: ASSTRDGFLTSTDTQY
j_gene: TRBJ2-3; v_gene: TRBV7-2; CDR3aa: ASSSQPNLSTDTQY
j_gene: TRBJ1-5; v_gene: TRBV18; CDR3aa: ASSPGQRVNQPQH
j_gene: TRBJ1-6; v_gene: TRBV27; CDR3aa: ASSAGTGNSPLH
j_gene: TRBJ2-7; v_gene: TRBV6-1; CDR3aa: ASSVTGQVSYEQY
j_gene: TRBJ2-7; v_gene: TRBV12-3/TRBV12-4; CDR3aa: ASGEGADFGEQY
j_gene: -; v_gene: TRBV20-1; CDR3aa: SAISLAGTQETQY
j_gene: TRBJ1-1; v_gene: TRBV20-1; CDR3aa: SATRGVGTEAF